These 9 T cell receptor beta chains share one sample of origin, sequenced in a study of blood T cells in healthy people across ages (dated by TCRdb to about 2015). The library was made by 5' RACE. A second PCR of about 7 to 12 cycles was performed with a sample-barcoded 5' primer and a J-beta primer mix. In-frame beta chains were kept once TCRdb had trimmed the public reads at Q25 with fastp and called clones with MiXCR. Here each entry gathers all rows of one CDR3 protein and keeps the most common genes and DNA. For this sample the table gives around 1,900,000 distinct CDR3 sequences, of which roughly two fifths were detected only once. Around 23% of the sample goes to the ten largest clones. The material sequenced was blood. Every receptor here comes from a human donor in good health.

The chain is built from TRBV11-3 and TRBJ2-1; D is ambiguous. Trimming removed 5 bases from V and 10 bases from J, with 21 bases in between. Germline V gene sequence: CDR1 SGHNT, CDR2 YENEEA. The CDR3 loop spans 15 amino acids. The DNA of the CDR3 is TGTGCCAGCAGCCCCCGGCAGCTCTCCAAGTCCGAGCAGTTCTTC. Translation: CASSPRQLSKSEQFF.

The chain employs TRBV30 and TRBJ2-4; maybe TRBD1 (6 bases). The J call is doubtful: the DNA matches TRBJ2-7 better. This CDR3 is 11 amino acids long. Germline lookup yields CDR1 GTSNPN and CDR2 SVGIG (reference sequence). CDR3 loop: CACDRGGEQYF. The CDR3 DNA is TGTGCCTGTGACAGAGGGGGCGAGCAGTACTTC.

This chain joins TRBV24-1 and TRBJ2-1; the D is unclear. V lost 5 bases, J lost 5 bases, and 9 bases lay in between. The CDR3 length is 13 residues. CDR1 is KGHDR and CDR2 is SFDVKD in the germline V gene. In DNA, the CDR3 is TGTGCCACCAGTGTAGGCTCTCACAATGAGCAGTTCTTC. Its translation is CATSVGSHNEQFF.

This clonotype has just a few counts. This rearrangement joins TRBV6-6 to TRBJ1-2; D is uncertain. CDR1 and CDR2 (germline): MNHNY, SVGAGI (reference sequence). This CDR3 comprises 13 residues. Trimming shortened V by 2 bases and J by 3 bases, and 7 bases separated the two germline ends. CDR3 loop: CASSYTRDYGYTF. CDR3 DNA sequence: TGTGCCAGCAGTTACACTCGGGACTATGGCTACACCTTC.

The V gene is TRBV24-1, the J gene TRBJ2-1, with 11 bases lining up with TRBD1. CDR1 and CDR2 from the germline V gene are KGHDR and SFDVKD. The CDR3 is 16 residues long. V lost 3 bases to trimming and J lost 7 bases; unmatched junction nucleotides: 7. CDR3 DNA: TGTGCCACCAGTGATCTGGGACAGGGGGAGAGGAATGAGCAGTTCTTC. Amino acids: CATSDLGQGERNEQFF.

V and J are TRBV10-3 and TRBJ2-7; D is possibly TRBD2 (5 bases). This CDR3 contains 14 residues. CDR1 and CDR2 (germline): ENHRY, SYGVKD. Trimming took off 1 base at V and 0 bases at J, with 7 bases between the two ends. In DNA form, the CDR3 reads TGTGCCATCAGTGAGTTGGGGAGCTCCTACGAGCAGTACTTC. Protein sequence: CAISELGSSYEQYF.

In this sample, this clonotype turned up once. The junction departs from the called germline gene at one end, perhaps through a read error. The V gene is TRBV6-5, the J gene TRBJ2-3; no firm D call. This CDR3 has 12 residues. Germline lookup yields CDR1 MNHEY and CDR2 SVGAGI. CDR3 region: CASRPNKDMQYF. CDR3 sequence (DNA): TGTGCCAGCAGACCGAATAAAGATATGCAGTATTTT.

The V call is TRBV7-9, the J call TRBJ2-7; unclear D gene. V lost 5 bases and J lost 4, with 15 bases in between. Germline CDR1 and CDR2: SEHNR and FQNEAQ (reference sequence). The CDR3 has 14 amino acids. CDR3 region: CASSPLLLDYEQYF. The DNA of the CDR3 is TGTGCCAGCAGCCCATTATTACTCGATTACGAGCAGTACTTC. Full variable domain (missing parts from reference TRBV7-9 and TRBJ2-7): DTGVSQNPRHKITKRGQNVTFRCDPISEHNRLYWYRQTLGQGPEFLTYFQNEAQLEKSRLLSDRFSAERPKGSFSTLEIQRTEQGDSAMYLCASSPLLLDYEQYFGPGTRLTVT.

The table lists this clonotype with a few counts. This chain uses TRBV7-6 with TRBJ2-3; either TRBD1 or TRBD2 may supply D (6 bases each). Looked up from germline, CDR1 is SGHVS and CDR2 is FNYEAQ. V was trimmed by 0 bases and J by 8 bases, leaving 21 bases between them. The length of the CDR3 is 17 residues. This CDR3 is CASSLAAVGDGGGTQYF. Here the CDR3 DNA reads TGTGCCAGCAGCTTAGCAGCGGTCGGGGACGGAGGGGGTACGCAGTATTTT.